The rows below give T cell receptor beta chains drawn from one sample of a study of cytomegalovirus exposure and HLA in healthy donors. Only in-frame clones appear in the TCRdb table, and some are missing; sequencing was by immunoSEQ multiplex PCR. The sample totals 120,000 to 150,000 clones. The specimen sequenced was PBMCs. The receptors originated from a woman aged 50 to 65 in good health and CMV-seronegative. Both conserved end residues are part of each CDR3.

TRBJ1-1 TRBV9 14 CASSQRQVNTEAFF
TRBJ2-7 TRBV5-5 16 CASFFNTGGSSYEQYF
TRBJ1-1 TRBV6-6 15 CASSYPRTGGTEAFF
TRBJ2-2 TRBV5-1 11 CASSFSGELFF
TRBJ2-2 TRBV19 16 CASMVPGTGLTGELFF
TRBJ1-2 TRBV2 12 CATLRGVYGYTF
TRBJ1-2 TRBV27 16 CASSLLGRGTRGGYTF
TRBJ2-2 TRBV7-3 16 CASSSPGGGNTGELFF
TRBJ2-7 TRBV5-1 15 CASSSGPGTDYEQYF
TRBJ2-7 TRBV7-2 18 CASSGPGTSGRGAYEQYF
TRBJ2-7 TRBV7-2 13 CASGTGGAYEQYF
TRBJ2-7 TRBV9 14 CASGPGTGVVEQYF
TRBJ2-5 TRBV11-2 15 CASSPGTSGRETQYF
TRBJ2-2 TRBV7-3 15 CASSSQGTRAGELFF
TRBJ1-2 TRBV29-1 15 CSVSGQAYRGYGYTF
TRBJ1-6 TRBV28 14 CASSRTAVNSPLHF
TRBJ2-7 TRBV30 13 CAWGRDRRSEQYF
TRBJ2-7 TRBV13 16 CASSSFGDRHSYEQYF
TRBJ2-2 TRBV9 15 CASSVAGSGTGELFF
TRBJ1-2 TRBV5-1 16 CASSLSVDLTGYGYTF
TRBJ1-6 TRBV5-1 15 CASSPTGQKNSPLHF
TRBJ2-7 TRBV30 15 CAWSVPPGSGEEQYF
TRBJ2-7 TRBV25-1 15 CASSGGSARPYEQYF
TRBJ1-6 TRBV15 14 CATSTPGLEIPLHF
TRBJ2-1 TRBV19 16 CASSMSGTTMYNEQFF
TRBJ2-7 TRBV5-1 14 CASSLYQGSYEQYF
TRBJ2-5 TRBV19 13 CASSSGPQETQYF
TRBJ1-1 TRBV2 11 CASTYDRGAFF
TRBJ1-1 TRBV28 15 CASSFLDIVNTEAFF
TRBJ2-7 TRBV5-1 14 CASSLDRGTYEQYF
TRBJ1-1 TRBV7-2 14 CASTSGRWDTEAFF
TRBJ2-5 TRBV5-1 16 CASRGGLVLEQETQYF
TRBJ2-3 TRBV5-6 15 CASSPSTGLRDTQYF
TRBJ1-1 TRBV5-4 15 CASSSHTGGNTEAFF
TRBJ2-1 TRBV19 15 CASRRLAGRDNEQFF
TRBJ1-1 TRBV7-2 14 CASSSPGGGAEAFF
TRBJ2-1 TRBV28 13 CASSPTGGDEQFF
TRBJ1-5 TRBV10-3 13 CATAGYSNQPQHF
TRBJ1-3 TRBV30 13 CAWSSGMGNTIYF
TRBJ2-5 TRBV5-4 15 CASSFMASVEETQYF
TRBJ1-2 TRBV28 16 CASSLTRQGLGYGYTF
TRBJ2-2 TRBV15 19 CATSRDRLVEGGLTGELFF
TRBJ2-1 TRBV4-1 17 CASSLGSGGENYNEQFF
TRBJ2-6 TRBV6-4 19 CASSAFGTSGYSGANVLTF
TRBJ1-1 TRBV6-5 15 CASRPSADWNTEAFF
TRBJ2-1 TRBV7-3 15 CASSLVLAGAMEQFF
TRBJ2-2 TRBV6-5 14 CASSRGRRTGELFF
TRBJ2-2 TRBV4-3 17 CASSQDPREGDTGELFF
TRBJ2-5 TRBV10-3 12 CAIGTSEETQYF